These 15 T cell receptor beta chains originate from one sample sequenced in a study of T cells in localized non-small cell lung cancer. TCRdb's copy holds only in-frame clones and misses some; the assay was immunoSEQ multiplex PCR. The sample records around 54,000 clones, around 86% being singletons. The input for sequencing was peripheral blood, taken before any cancer treatment. Receptors originate from a male donor at least 60 years old with stage III squamous cell lung carcinoma.

The chain's CDR3 is CASSSRQGVDTQYF. For the CDR3, the DNA is TGCGCCAGCAGCTCCCGCCAGGGGGTCGACACGCAGTATTTT. The chain has TRBV5-1 and TRBJ2-3; 7 bases align to TRBD1. V lost 3 bases to trimming and J lost 9 bases; unmatched junction nucleotides: 10. The CDR3 contains 14 residues. Germline lookup yields CDR1 SGHRS and CDR2 YFSETQ. Full variable domain (remainder filled in from reference TRBV5-1 and TRBJ2-3): KAGVTQTPRYLIKTRGQQVTLSCSPISGHRSVSWYQQTPGQGLQFLFEYFSETQRNKGNFPGRFSGRQFSNSRSEMNVSTLELGDSALYLCASSSRQGVDTQYFGPGTRLTVL.

V and J are TRBV7-9 and TRBJ2-7; the D gene is possibly TRBD2 (5 bases). The germline V and J ends were trimmed by 4 bases and 3 bases, with 19 bases remaining between them. Germline lookup yields CDR1 SEHNR and CDR2 FQNEAQ (reference sequence). There are 16 residues in the CDR3. CDR3 loop: CASSSGRVTANYEQYF. DNA of the CDR3: TGTGCCAGCAGCTCGGGAAGGGTGACGGCGAACTACGAGCAGTACTTC.

CDR3 region: CASSLGRTGRETQYF. CDR3 DNA sequence: TGCGCCAGCAGCTTGGGGCGGACAGGCCGGGAGACCCAGTACTTC. The gene calls are TRBV5-1 and TRBJ2-5; 7 bases match TRBD1. V dropped 0 bases and J dropped 5; count of bases not matched to a gene: 7. Germline V gene sequence: CDR1 SGHRS, CDR2 YFSETQ. The CDR3 sequence is 15 residues long.

The chain joins TRBV5-8 to TRBJ2-3, with 9 bases lining up with TRBD1. CDR1 and CDR2 (germline): SGHTS, YDEGEE. The junction had 5 bases not matched to a gene; V was cut back by 0 bases and J by 6 bases. The CDR3 length is 15 residues. CDR3 amino acids: CASSLGTGDADTQYF. The DNA for the CDR3 is TGTGCCAGCAGCTTGGGGACAGGGGATGCGGATACGCAGTATTTT. Full variable domain (remainder filled in from reference TRBV5-8 and TRBJ2-3): EAGVTQSPTHLIKTRGQQATLRCSPISGHTSVYWYQQALGLGLQFLLWYDEGEERNRGNFPPRFSGRQFPNYSSELNVNALELEDSALYLCASSLGTGDADTQYFGPGTRLTVL.

The table lists this clone with a count of one. The rearrangement joins TRBV19 to TRBJ2-2; D is ambiguous. Germline V gene data show CDR1 as LNHDA and CDR2 as SQIVND (reference sequence). V dropped 10 bases and J dropped 4 bases, with 10 bases sitting between them. The CDR3 covers 12 residues. The CDR3 nucleotides read TGTGCCACCAGATTAACCACCGGGGAGCTGTTTTTT. Translating gives CATRLTTGELFF.

This chain links TRBV15 with TRBJ1-4, with D unresolved. CDR1 and CDR2 from the germline V gene are LNHNV and YYDKDF (reference sequence). V was cut by 1 base and J by 4 bases, with 10 bases left in between. The CDR3 sequence is 15 residues long. CDR3 DNA sequence: TGTGCCACCAGCAGAGGTACAAGCAATAATGAAAAACTGTTTTTT. Its translation is CATSRGTSNNEKLFF.

V gene TRBV7-2 combines with J gene TRBJ2-7; unclear D gene. V lost 1 base to trimming and J lost 5 bases, with 6 bases between them. Germline-derived CDR1 and CDR2 are SGHTA and FQGNSA. The CDR3 spans 12 residues. The CDR3: CASSLVFHEQYF. CDR3 DNA sequence: TGTGCCAGCAGCTTAGTCTTCCACGAGCAGTACTTC. Full variable domain (rest looked up from reference TRBV7-2 and TRBJ2-7): GAGVSQSPSNKVTEKGKDVELRCDPISGHTALYWYRQSLGQGLEFLIYFQGNSAPDKSGLPSDRFSAERTGGSVSTLTIQRTQQEDSAVYLCASSLVFHEQYFGPGTRLTVT.

The gene calls are TRBV29-1 and TRBJ2-7; 8 bases align to TRBD1. Germline V gene lookup returns CDR1 SQVTM and CDR2 ANQGSEA. The CDR3 has 12 residues. V was clipped by 7 bases and J by 2 bases; unmatched bases: 4. The CDR3 coding sequence is TGCAGCGCCCGGACAGGGCCCTACGAGCAGTACTTC. It yields the protein CSARTGPYEQYF.

This clone was recorded once. The CDR3 region is CATSPGTNAYEQYF. The CDR3 coding sequence is TGTGCCACTAGCCCCGGGACAAATGCCTACGAGCAGTACTTC. This chain links TRBV2 with TRBJ2-7, with a possible D match to TRBD1 (6 bases). With 10 bases removed from V and 2 bases from J, the gap between germline ends came to 18 bases. Germline V gene data show CDR1 as SNHLY and CDR2 as FYNNEI. CDR3 length equals 14 residues.

V usage is TRBV10-2 and J usage is TRBJ1-4; 9 bases are shared with TRBD1. The CDR3 sequence is 15 residues long. V lost 4 bases and J lost 5; bases outside the gene matches: 5. Germline V gene lookup returns CDR1 WSHSY and CDR2 SAAADI. For the CDR3, the DNA is TGCGCCAGCAGTGTATCCGGGACAGGGAATGAAAAACTGTTTTTT. Translated, it gives CASSVSGTGNEKLFF.

This clone appeared a few times. The chain joins TRBV7-9 to TRBJ1-2; a weak D match, TRBD1 (5 bases). CDR1 and CDR2 from the germline V gene are SEHNR and FQNEAQ (reference sequence). The CDR3 is 14 amino acids. V was clipped by 5 bases and J by 6 bases, with 16 bases between them. DNA for the CDR3: TGTGCCAGCAGCGGGGACGGAGAACCCGATGGCTACACCTTC. As protein: CASSGDGEPDGYTF.

The chain couples TRBV27 to TRBJ1-1; 7 bases are a match to TRBD1. CDR1 is MNHEY, CDR2 SMNVEV, per germline (reference sequence). This CDR3 comprises 13 residues. V lost 6 bases to trimming and J lost 5 bases; unmatched junction nucleotides: 6. The CDR3 reads CASSNRGGTEAFF. The CDR3 DNA sequence: TGTGCCAGCAGCAACAGGGGCGGGACTGAAGCTTTCTTT.

The chain combines TRBV6-5 with TRBJ1-2; D unclear. This CDR3 is 14 amino acids long. Trimming left V 2 bases short and J 3 bases short, with 10 bases between. CDR1 and CDR2 from the germline V gene are MNHEY and SVGAGI. CDR3 sequence: CASSYAGQYYGYTF. The CDR3 DNA is TGTGCCAGCAGTTACGCGGGTCAGTACTATGGCTACACCTTC.

This clone was counted once. The junction and the germline gene differ at one end; a read error may be behind it. The chain employs TRBV5-4 and TRBJ2-1; D could derive from TRBD1 or TRBD2 (6 bases each). Per the germline V gene, CDR1 is SGHNT and CDR2 is YYREEE (reference sequence). This CDR3 contains 16 residues. In DNA form, the CDR3 reads TGCGCCAGCAGCCCACGGACGGGGGCGGCCTACAATGAGCAGTTCTTC. Translating gives CASSPRTGAAYNEQFF.

The chain recombines TRBV25-1 with TRBJ1-1; D not resolved. This CDR3 region has 13 residues. Germline V gene data show CDR1 as MGHDK and CDR2 as SYGVNS. Trimming removed 2 bases at V and 6 bases at J, with 10 bases between. The CDR3 DNA sequence: TGTGCCAGCAGTGAAGGTAGATTCGCTGAAGCTTTCTTT. It encodes CASSEGRFAEAFF.